A single sample is the source of the 21 T cell receptor beta chains below, sequenced in a study of graft-versus-host responses after intestinal transplantation. Some clones are missing from TCRdb's copy, which holds only in-frame ones; the method was immunoSEQ multiplex PCR. The table lists 55,000 to 70,000 clones, around 91% of them singletons. The sequenced sample was PBMCs, obtained 118 to 130 days after intestinal transplantation. The receptor source for this set is a human patient who received an intestinal transplant, so some T cells may come from the graft donor.

The chain links TRBV19 to TRBJ2-1; a weak D match, TRBD2 (6 bases). The CDR3 contains 16 residues. Per the germline V gene, CDR1 is LNHDA and CDR2 is SQIVND (reference sequence). V lost 1 base, J lost 5 bases, and 15 bases lay in between. CDR3 amino acids: CASSIGDGGINNEQFF. CDR3 DNA: TGTGCCAGTAGTATAGGGGACGGGGGTATCAACAATGAGCAGTTCTTC.

Comment on this clone: The germline gene is not matched at one end of the junction; a read error may be the cause. The chain has TRBV7-9 and TRBJ2-7; D not certain. Germline V gene lookup returns CDR1 SEHNR and CDR2 FQNEAQ (reference sequence). The CDR3 length is 8 residues. Here the CDR3 reads CASSLGPF. The CDR3 DNA sequence: TGTGCCAGCAGCCTAGGGCCTTTC.

There are a few counts of this clone. This rearrangement joins TRBV5-6 to TRBJ2-3; weak D call: TRBD2 (8 bases). This CDR3 has 13 amino acids. Per the germline V gene, CDR1 is SGHDT and CDR2 is YYEEEE. Trimming left V 7 bases short and J 6 bases short, with 15 bases between. The CDR3 reads CASSGRGQDTQYF. For the CDR3, the DNA is TGTGCCAGCTCCGGGAGGGGGCAGGATACGCAGTATTTT.

The V and J genes are TRBV5-6 and TRBJ2-5, with D possibly being TRBD2 (5 bases). V was shortened by 2 bases and J by 1 base, with 18 bases between the two germline ends. CDR3 length equals 17 residues. The germline V gene encodes CDR1 SGHDT and CDR2 YYEEEE. CDR3 sequence (DNA): TGTGCCAGCAGCTTTTGGTCCCCATGGGAGCCCCAAGAGACCCAGTACTTC. Translated, it gives CASSFWSPWEPQETQYF.

V gene TRBV4-1 combines with J gene TRBJ2-4; TRBD2 matches at 11 bases. V was pared by 2 bases and J by 5 bases, with 2 bases of the junction left unmatched. CDR1 MGHRA and CDR2 YSYEKL come from the germline V gene. The CDR3 extends over 15 amino acids. The chain's CDR3 is CASSQPGLAENIQYF. DNA of the CDR3: TGCGCCAGCAGCCAACCGGGACTAGCGGAAAACATTCAGTACTTC.

The V call is TRBV7-9, the J call TRBJ1-1; D perhaps matches TRBD1 (6 bases). The V gene's germline CDR1 is SEHNR and CDR2 FQNEAQ (reference sequence). Deletions cut 3 bases from V and 5 bases from J, with 13 bases between. The CDR3 consists of 14 residues. The CDR3 is CASSLGRGGTEAFF. The CDR3 DNA reads TGTGCCAGCAGCTTGGGCAGGGGAGGGACTGAAGCTTTCTTT.

This chain connects TRBV7-9 to TRBJ1-1, with D maybe TRBD1 (5 bases). Per the germline V gene, CDR1 is SEHNR and CDR2 is FQNEAQ (reference sequence). V was cut by 4 bases and J by 8 bases, with 11 bases left in between. This CDR3 is 12 amino acids long. This CDR3 is CASSSSRTEAFF. The CDR3 region has the DNA TGTGCCAGCAGCTCCTCCCGGACAGAAGCTTTCTTT.

This clone was recorded only once. The chain recombines TRBV7-8 with TRBJ2-7; D assignment may be TRBD1 or TRBD2 (5 bases each). V was clipped by 2 bases and J by 2 bases, with 10 bases between them. Germline V CDR1 and CDR2: SGHVS, FQNEAQ. This CDR3 has 14 amino acids. The CDR3 nucleotides are TGTGCCAGCAGCTTAACGAGGGGTCCCTACGAGCAGTACTTC. Translated: CASSLTRGPYEQYF.

CDR3 DNA sequence: TGTGCCAGCAGCGCCGGACAGGACCCCAATCAGCCCCAGCATTTT. Encoded protein: CASSAGQDPNQPQHF. The chain is built from TRBV9 and TRBJ1-5; 7 nucleotides agree with TRBD1. V lost 3 bases to trimming and J lost 3 bases; unmatched junction nucleotides: 6. Germline assignment: CDR1 SGDLS and CDR2 YYNGEE. There are 15 residues in the CDR3. Full variable domain (missing parts from reference TRBV9 and TRBJ1-5): DSGVTQTPKHLITATGQRVTLRCSPRSGDLSVYWYQQSLDQGLQFLIQYYNGEERAKGNILERFSAQQFPDLHSELNLSSLELGDSALYFCASSAGQDPNQPQHFGDGTRLSIL.

The chain joins TRBV5-1 to TRBJ2-7; tentatively, D is TRBD1 (5 bases). The CDR3 length is 18 residues. The germline V gene encodes CDR1 SGHRS and CDR2 YFSETQ. V lost 0 bases to trimming and J lost 0 bases, with 19 bases between them. CDR3 nucleotide sequence: TGCGCCAGCAGCTTGGCCCCCCCCGCAGGGTCGGGCTCCTACGAGCAGTACTTC. It is translated as CASSLAPPAGSGSYEQYF.

The chain combines TRBV5-8 with TRBJ1-2; 11 nucleotides align to TRBD1. With V trimmed by 0 bases and J by 8 bases, 9 bases remained unmatched. Germline loops: CDR1 SGHTS, CDR2 YDEGEE. The length of the CDR3 is 16 residues. CDR3 residues: CASSLAPGTGGRGYTF. CDR3 bases: TGTGCCAGCAGCTTGGCCCCCGGGACAGGGGGACGCGGCTACACCTTC.

V usage is TRBV5-6 and J usage is TRBJ1-2; D not resolved. V was clipped by 0 bases and J by 2 bases, with 8 bases between them. The germline CDR1 and CDR2 sequences are SGHDT and YYEEEE. The CDR3 has 14 amino acids. CDR3 sequence: CASSLATQNYGYTF. CDR3 DNA sequence: TGTGCCAGCAGCTTGGCAACTCAGAACTATGGCTACACCTTC.

The V gene is TRBV5-1, the J gene TRBJ2-3, with D possibly matching TRBD1 (5 bases). Germline V CDR1 and CDR2: SGHRS, YFSETQ. V was pared by 7 bases and J by 2 bases, with 14 bases between. This CDR3 has 14 amino acids. The DNA for the CDR3 is TGCGCCAGCGGGGCTAGATTTGACACAGATACGCAGTATTTT. The encoded protein is CASGARFDTDTQYF.

The chain has TRBV7-3 and TRBJ2-1, with 8 bases lining up with TRBD2. The CDR3 sequence is 15 residues long. Per germline, CDR1 SGHTA and CDR2 FQGTGA. V lost 5 bases and J lost 9; bases outside the gene matches: 12. This CDR3 is CASSPEGGRMVEQFF. The CDR3 nucleotides read TGTGCCAGCAGCCCAGAGGGCGGGAGGATGGTTGAGCAGTTCTTC.

The rearrangement uses TRBV7-3 and TRBJ2-3; D perhaps matches TRBD2 (5 bases). The CDR3 length is 14 residues. Germline lookup yields CDR1 SGHTA and CDR2 FQGTGA. Deletions cut 4 bases from V and 3 bases from J, with 11 bases between. The CDR3 DNA is TGTGCCAGCAGCTCGTTGAGGGCAACAGATACGCAGTATTTT. The encoded protein is CASSSLRATDTQYF.

This clone was recorded once. The gene calls are TRBV11-3 and TRBJ2-1; D gene uncertain. The CDR3 covers 14 residues. CDR1 SGHNT and CDR2 YENEEA come from the germline V gene. Trimming removed 1 base from V and 3 bases from J, with 7 bases in between. CDR3 amino acids: CASSLVGSYNEQFF. The CDR3 bases are TGTGCCAGCAGCTTAGTAGGTAGCTACAATGAGCAGTTCTTC.

This clone occurred once. The chain recombines TRBV25-1 with TRBJ2-7; D ambiguous. This CDR3 spans 11 amino acids. V lost 4 bases and J 7 bases, leaving 8 bases between the germline ends. Germline values: CDR1 MGHDK, CDR2 SYGVNS. The CDR3, as DNA: TGTGCCAGCAGTGTATGGTGGGAGCAGTACTTC. Translating it yields CASSVWWEQYF.

This chain links TRBV28 with TRBJ2-7; possible D gene TRBD1, 6 bases. Between the trimmed V and J ends, which lost 3 bases and 2 bases, there was a span of 17 bases. CDR1 and CDR2 from the germline V gene are MDHEN and SYDVKM. CDR3 size: 16 residues. CDR3 loop: CASSLRLGQSTYEQYF. CDR3 coding DNA: TGTGCCAGCAGTTTGAGGCTTGGACAGTCCACCTACGAGCAGTACTTC.

A note on this clone: Compared with germline, one end of the junction differs, possibly owing to a read error. The chain uses TRBV2 and TRBJ2-7, with D possibly being TRBD2 (6 bases). Germline V lookup: CDR1 SNHLY, CDR2 FYNNEI. This CDR3 spans 13 amino acids. The chain's CDR3 is CAIPLARSSEQYF. For the CDR3, the DNA is TGTGCCATCCCTCTAGCGAGATCCTCCGAGCAGTACTTC. Combining the CDR3 with reference TRBV2 and TRBJ2-7 gives the whole variable domain EPEVTQTPSHQVTQMGQEVILRCVPISNHLYFYWYRQILGQKVEFLVSFYNNEISEKSEIFDDQFSVERPDGSNFTLKIRSTKLEDSAMYFCAIPLARSSEQYFGPGTRLTVT.

CDR3: CASSLPPGQGFKQYF. CDR3 DNA sequence: TGTGCCAGCTCACTCCCCCCGGGACAGGGGTTTAAGCAGTACTTC. The chain couples TRBV18 to TRBJ2-7, with 10 bases matching TRBD1. In germline, CDR1 is KGHSH, CDR2 LQKENI. With 4 bases clipped from V and 8 bases from J, the junction kept 11 bases outside the gene matches. CDR3 length: 15 residues.

The chain is built from TRBV4-1 and TRBJ2-7; D ambiguous. V lost 3 bases, J lost 3 bases, and 15 bases lay in between. The length of the CDR3 is 15 residues. Germline V gene lookup returns CDR1 MGHRA and CDR2 YSYEKL. CDR3 nucleotides: TGCGCCAGCAGCCATGACCCAGAAATGAACTACGAGCAGTACTTC. Protein product: CASSHDPEMNYEQYF.